These 9 T cell receptor beta chains came from one sample sequenced in a study of regulatory T cells in long-lasting Graves disease. The time point here: persistent/refractory GD, antithyroid drugs over 5 years with positive TRAb. From PBMCs, RNA was extracted and then used to make the TCR library. Libraries of TCR beta came from iRepertoire HTBI primers plus Arm-PCR of CDR3 regions. TCRdb redid the calling of the multiplex PCR reads with MiXCR, one entry per CDR3 protein. The sample consists of more than 300,000 distinct CDR3 sequences, around a fifth of them appearing once. The sample in question was peripheral blood mononuclear cells (PBMCs), obtained when the disease was refractory, from a patient treated with antithyroid drugs. These receptors were taken from a female donor with Graves disease.

The table lists this clonotype with many counts. This chain links TRBV6-1 with TRBJ1-2, with D hard to call. The length of the CDR3 is 14 residues. Germline CDR1 is MNHNS and CDR2 is SASEGT. The ends were cut back, 0 bases at V and 7 bases at J, with 12 bases in the middle. DNA of the CDR3: TGTGCCAGCAGTGAAGCGGAGGCCCTAGGTGGCTACACCTTC. Translating it yields CASSEAEALGGYTF.

This rearrangement joins TRBV6-9 to TRBJ1-5; tentatively, D is TRBD1 (6 bases). This CDR3 has 17 residues. V lost 3 bases, J lost 0 bases, and 15 bases lay in between. Germline CDR1 reads MNHGY; CDR2 reads SVAAGI. CDR3 protein: CASSYTWTENSNQPQHF. CDR3 in DNA: TGTGCCAGCAGTTACACCTGGACAGAAAATAGCAATCAGCCCCAGCATTTT.

This clonotype came up many times. The gene calls are TRBV11-2 and TRBJ1-1; D unclear. Trimming removed 0 bases at V and 5 bases at J, with 7 bases between. Germline CDR1 and CDR2: SGHAT and FQNNGV. The CDR3 is 13 amino acids. For the CDR3, the DNA is TGTGCCAGCAGCTTAGAGGCTTGGACTGAAGCTTTCTTT. Its protein is CASSLEAWTEAFF.

This clonotype came up many times. The chain joins TRBV6-1 to TRBJ2-7; D gene ambiguous. Trimming shortened V by 5 bases and J by 6 bases, and 14 bases separated the two germline ends. This CDR3 region has 13 residues. The germline gives CDR1 MNHNS, CDR2 SASEGT. The chain's CDR3 is CASSPTKNGEQYF. The CDR3 coding sequence is TGTGCCAGCAGTCCAACCAAAAATGGCGAGCAGTACTTC.

This clonotype was counted at least ten times. The chain uses TRBV6-1 and TRBJ1-5, with 8 positions matching TRBD1. Trimming removed 5 bases from V and 6 bases from J; junction bases left unmatched: 3. The CDR3 runs 13 residues. CDR1 and CDR2 (germline): MNHNS, SASEGT. The CDR3 loop is CASSRQGAQPQHF. CDR3 nucleotides: TGTGCCAGCAGTCGGCAGGGGGCTCAGCCCCAGCATTTT.

This sequence joins TRBV12-3 or TRBV12-4 and TRBJ2-1, with D maybe TRBD1 (6 bases). Trimming took 3 bases from V and 5 from J, leaving 14 bases between them. CDR3 length equals 15 residues. CDR3 sequence reads: CASSLRGSLHNEQFF. In DNA, the CDR3 is TGTGCCAGCAGTTTGAGGGGGAGTCTGCACAATGAGCAGTTCTTC.

This clonotype was detected ten times or more. The DNA of the CDR3 is TGTGCCAGCAGCTTAGATCTGTCACCCCTCCACTTT. It yields the protein CASSLDLSPLHF. The V and J genes are TRBV7-2 and TRBJ1-6, with D unclear. The CDR3 is 12 amino acids. V dropped 1 base and J dropped 10 bases, with 5 bases sitting between them. The V gene's germline CDR1 is SGHTA and CDR2 FQGNSA. Based on the CDR3 plus reference TRBV7-2 and TRBJ1-6, the full variable domain is GAGVSQSPSNKVTEKGKDVELRCDPISGHTALYWYRQSLGQGLEFLIYFQGNSAPDKSGLPSDRFSAERTGGSVSTLTIQRTQQEDSAVYLCASSLDLSPLHFGNGTRLTVT.

There are a few counts of this clonotype. The chain employs TRBV19 and TRBJ1-5; 7 positions agree with TRBD1. Germline trimming cut 3 bases from V and 4 bases from J; bases unmatched to any gene: 9. The germline V gene has CDR1 LNHDA and CDR2 SQIVND (reference sequence). This CDR3 is 16 amino acids long. The CDR3 protein is CASSIRLETGNQPQHF. Here the CDR3 DNA reads TGTGCCAGTAGTATTAGGTTGGAGACAGGGAATCAGCCCCAGCATTTT.

This clonotype was picked up many times. This rearrangement joins TRBV7-2 to TRBJ1-1; no firm D call. V lost 5 bases and J lost 11, with 18 bases in between. The germline V gene has CDR1 SGHTA and CDR2 FQGNSA. This CDR3 spans 13 amino acids. CDR3 sequence (DNA): TGTGCCAGCAGCGCCCAGATGGGGAGTCTGGCTTTCTTT. Protein: CASSAQMGSLAFF.